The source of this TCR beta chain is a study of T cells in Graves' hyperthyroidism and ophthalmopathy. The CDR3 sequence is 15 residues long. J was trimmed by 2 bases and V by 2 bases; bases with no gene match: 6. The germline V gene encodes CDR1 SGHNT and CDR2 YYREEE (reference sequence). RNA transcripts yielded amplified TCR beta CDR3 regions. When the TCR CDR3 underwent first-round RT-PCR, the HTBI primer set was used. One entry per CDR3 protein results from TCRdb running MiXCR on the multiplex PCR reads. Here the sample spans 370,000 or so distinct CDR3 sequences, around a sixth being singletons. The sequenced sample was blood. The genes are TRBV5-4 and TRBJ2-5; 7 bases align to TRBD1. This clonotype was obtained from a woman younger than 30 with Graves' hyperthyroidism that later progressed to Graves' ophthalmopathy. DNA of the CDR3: TGTGCCAGCAGCTTCCGACAGGGCCCTCAAGAGACCCAGTACTTC. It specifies CASSFRQGPQETQYF.